These 30 T cell receptor beta chains originate from one sample sequenced in a study of T cell repertoires in cytomegalovirus infection. Using its own MiXCR run on the reads, TCRdb lists one record per CDR3 protein. The table includes about 180,000 distinct CDR3 sequences, 15% to 20% detected once. The specimen sequenced was CD8+ T cells from PBMCs. Every receptor here comes from a human donor in good health (CMV status not recorded). Some clones in this sample may be carry-over from other donors' samples.

This clonotype was counted only a few times. The rearrangement uses TRBV7-9 and TRBJ1-3, with 9 bases that match TRBD1. Trimming removed 4 bases from V and 2 bases from J; junction bases left unmatched: 6. CDR1 and CDR2 from the germline V gene are SEHNR and FQNEAQ (reference sequence). This CDR3 has 16 residues. The CDR3 loop reads CASSYGTGKAGNTIYF. CDR3 nucleotides: TGTGCCAGCAGCTACGGGACAGGGAAAGCTGGAAACACCATATATTTT.

The chain is built from TRBV15 and TRBJ2-2; D not resolved. The CDR3 has 16 amino acids. The V end lost 0 bases, the J end lost 4 bases, and 12 bases lay between the germline ends. Germline-derived CDR1 and CDR2 are LNHNV and YYDKDF (reference sequence). The CDR3 DNA is TGTGCCACCAGCAGAGAGGGTAGCTTAGGCACCGGGGAGCTGTTTTTT. Its translation: CATSREGSLGTGELFF.

This clonotype was observed once. CDR3 nucleotide sequence: TGTGCCAGCAGCTTTAGCGAAAATCAGCCCCAGCATTTT. Translated: CASSFSENQPQHF. The chain joins TRBV7-9 to TRBJ1-5; D unresolved. Trimming took off 3 bases at V and 4 bases at J, with 7 bases between the two ends. This CDR3 comprises 13 residues. CDR1 is SEHNR and CDR2 is FQNEAQ in the germline V gene (reference sequence).

This clonotype occurred a few times. This chain connects TRBV7-2 to TRBJ1-3, with 8 bases fitting TRBD1. This CDR3 has 16 residues. V lost 5 bases, J lost 0 bases, and 6 bases stayed unmatched. Germline V gene lookup returns CDR1 SGHTA and CDR2 FQGNSA. The CDR3, as DNA: TGTGCCAGCAGCCCTACTGACAGGGGCTCTGGAAACACCATATATTTT. Amino acid sequence: CASSPTDRGSGNTIYF.

This clonotype was found a few times. V and J are TRBV7-9 and TRBJ1-1; 7 bases align to TRBD1. The CDR3 has 17 amino acids. CDR1 is SEHNR and CDR2 is FQNEAQ in the germline V gene (reference sequence). V was pared by 5 bases and J by 2 bases, with 14 bases of the junction left unmatched. CDR3 DNA sequence: TGTGCCAGCAGCCCCTCCAGAGCCGGACAGGATAACACTGAAGCTTTCTTT. Its translation: CASSPSRAGQDNTEAFF.

V usage is TRBV20-1 and J usage is TRBJ1-1, with a weak D call TRBD1 (5 bases). V was trimmed by 0 bases and J by 6 bases, leaving 14 bases between them. The CDR3 has 14 amino acids. Germline values: CDR1 DFQATT, CDR2 SNEGSKA (reference sequence). The CDR3 sequence is CSAREGREIPEAFF. CDR3 coding DNA: TGCAGTGCTAGAGAGGGCAGGGAGATACCTGAAGCTTTCTTT.

The table lists this clonotype with a few counts. The V gene is TRBV7-9, the J gene TRBJ2-1; unclear D gene. This CDR3 is built from 12 residues. The germline V gene encodes CDR1 SEHNR and CDR2 FQNEAQ (reference sequence). V was trimmed by 10 bases and J by 7 bases, leaving 14 bases between them. The CDR3 is CATKPVPNEQFF. CDR3 sequence (DNA): TGTGCCACCAAGCCGGTCCCAAATGAGCAGTTCTTC.

This clonotype turned up a few times. The chain carries TRBV12-3 or TRBV12-4 and TRBJ1-2; TRBD1 might be the D (6 bases). CDR3 length: 14 amino acids. The V and J ends lost 6 bases and 4 bases respectively, with 15 bases between them. CDR3 loop: CASSPGGGSYGYTF. The DNA for the CDR3 is TGTGCCAGCAGCCCCGGGGGCGGAAGCTATGGCTACACCTTC.

V gene TRBV7-2 combines with J gene TRBJ1-6, with D unresolved. V lost 1 base and J 0 bases, leaving 10 bases between the germline ends. The germline CDR1 and CDR2 sequences are SGHTA and FQGNSA. This CDR3 spans 17 amino acids. CDR3 nucleotides: TGTGCCAGCAGCTTAGGCGGGCGATACTCCTATAATTCACCCCTCCACTTT. It yields the protein CASSLGGRYSYNSPLHF.

Only a few counts were recorded for this clonotype. The J gene is TRBJ1-1, the V gene TRBV7-2; D is unresolved. This CDR3 region has 10 residues. The ends were cut back, 6 bases at V and 7 bases at J, with 6 bases in the middle. Germline lookup yields CDR1 SGHTA and CDR2 FQGNSA. The CDR3: CASRYREAFF. The CDR3, as DNA: TGTGCCAGCAGGTACCGTGAAGCTTTCTTT.

A few counts support this clonotype. The J gene is TRBJ2-5, the V gene TRBV28; D not certain. This CDR3 contains 15 residues. Trimming took 5 bases from V and 5 from J, leaving 18 bases between them. Germline CDR1 is MDHEN and CDR2 is SYDVKM. This CDR3 reads CASSHLRLGTETQYF. The CDR3 nucleotides are TGTGCCAGCAGTCACCTGCGCCTGGGAACTGAGACCCAGTACTTC.

V is TRBV9 and J is TRBJ2-1, with TRBD2 matching over 8 bases. The germline gives CDR1 SGDLS, CDR2 YYNGEE. This CDR3 is built from 14 residues. Trimming took 4 bases from V and 12 from J; bases not matched to a gene: 12. The chain's CDR3 is CASSTGTSWSGQFF. CDR3 DNA: TGTGCCAGCAGCACCGGGACTAGTTGGAGTGGGCAGTTCTTC.

This clonotype was observed a handful of times. The chain combines TRBV12-3 or TRBV12-4 with TRBJ1-1; D might be TRBD1 (6 bases). Trimming shortened V by 6 bases and J by 6 bases, and 8 bases separated the two germline ends. The CDR3 is 11 residues long. CDR3 amino acids: CASRTGPEAFF. CDR3 bases: TGTGCCAGCAGAACAGGGCCTGAAGCTTTCTTT.

This clonotype has more than one count but fewer than ten. The chain uses TRBV6-5 and TRBJ2-1; 7 bases are a match to TRBD1. The CDR3 loop spans 13 amino acids. Germline V gives CDR1 MNHEY, CDR2 SVGAGI. Unmatched junction bases numbered 7, after V lost 5 bases and J lost 9 bases. CDR3 in DNA: TGTGCCAGCAGTCCAGGGGGTGTAAGTGAGCAGTTCTTC. Translation gives CASSPGGVSEQFF.

The chain links TRBV7-2 to TRBJ2-7; the D call may be TRBD1 or TRBD2 (5 bases each). CDR3 length: 14 amino acids. Germline-derived CDR1 and CDR2 are SGHTA and FQGNSA. The V end lost 5 bases, the J end lost 6 bases, and 17 bases lay between the germline ends. The CDR3 here is CASSQRGALGEQYF. CDR3 coding DNA: TGTGCCAGCAGCCAACGAGGGGCGCTAGGCGAGCAGTACTTC.

This clonotype has only a few counts. The V call is TRBV27, the J call TRBJ1-5; possible D gene TRBD1, 5 bases. The V gene's germline CDR1 is MNHEY and CDR2 SMNVEV (reference sequence). With 2 bases removed from V and 7 bases from J, the gap between germline ends came to 9 bases. This CDR3 contains 13 residues. CDR3 loop: CASSLGARQPQHF. The CDR3 region has the DNA TGTGCCAGCAGTTTAGGGGCCAGACAGCCCCAGCATTTT.

The V and J genes are TRBV7-6 and TRBJ2-7; 7 nucleotides line up with TRBD1. V was clipped by 9 bases and J by 6 bases; unmatched bases: 11. The CDR3 length is 13 residues. In germline, CDR1 is SGHVS, CDR2 FNYEAQ. The CDR3 sequence: CASGGQNYVEQYF. As DNA, the CDR3 is TGTGCCAGTGGGGGACAGAACTACGTCGAGCAGTACTTC.

V gene TRBV15 combines with J gene TRBJ2-7; D gene ambiguous. The CDR3 length is 15 residues. Trimming stripped 1 base from V and 1 base from J, with 11 bases between. Germline assignment: CDR1 LNHNV and CDR2 YYDKDF (reference sequence). CDR3 sequence: CATSRGESRSYEQYF. The CDR3 nucleotides read TGTGCCACCAGCAGAGGAGAATCAAGATCCTACGAGCAGTACTTC.

There are a few counts of this clonotype. The rearrangement uses TRBV5-6 and TRBJ2-6, with D perhaps matching TRBD1 (7 bases). This CDR3 has 16 amino acids. Germline V CDR1 and CDR2: SGHDT, YYEEEE. Deletions cut 3 bases from V and 3 bases from J, with 13 bases between. The CDR3 region has the DNA TGTGCCAGCAGCTACCAGGGGGGAGGTGGGGCCAACGTCCTGACTTTC. Residues: CASSYQGGGGANVLTF.

The chain has TRBV4-3 and TRBJ1-2; D uncertain. The V gene's germline CDR1 is LGHNA and CDR2 YSLEER. The CDR3 sequence is 13 residues long. V lost 4 bases and J 4 bases, leaving 10 bases between the germline ends. The CDR3 DNA reads as TGCGCCAGCAGCCGTAACAAACTCTATGGCTACACCTTC. It translates to CASSRNKLYGYTF.

This clonotype was counted ten times or more. This CDR3 reads CASSATGTGAFNEQFF. CDR3 sequence (DNA): TGTGCCAGCAGCGCAACCGGGACAGGGGCCTTCAATGAGCAGTTCTTC. The chain employs TRBV7-2 and TRBJ2-1; 10 bases align to TRBD1. This CDR3 is built from 16 residues. V was pared by 5 bases and J by 6 bases, with 10 bases of the junction left unmatched. CDR1 and CDR2 from the germline V gene are SGHTA and FQGNSA.

This rearrangement joins TRBV7-2 to TRBJ1-6; 8 bases map to TRBD1. The CDR3 has 16 residues. CDR1 and CDR2 (germline): SGHTA, FQGNSA. The ends lost 4 bases at V and 7 bases at J; junction bases unmatched: 9. The CDR3, as DNA: TGTGCCAGCAGCTCGACAGGGGTCCCGGGGAATTCACCCCTCCACTTT. Amino acid sequence: CASSSTGVPGNSPLHF.

The chain couples TRBV15 to TRBJ2-3; TRBD2 aligns across 8 bases. The length of the CDR3 is 15 residues. V trimming: 3 bases; J trimming: 0 bases; junction bases outside the gene matches: 2. The germline V gene encodes CDR1 LNHNV and CDR2 YYDKDF (reference sequence). CDR3 protein: CATSSSGTSTDTQYF. CDR3 in DNA: TGTGCCACCAGCAGTAGCGGGACAAGCACAGATACGCAGTATTTT.

In its sample, this clonotype was seen a few times. V gene TRBV7-9 combines with J gene TRBJ2-5; D tentatively fits TRBD1 or TRBD2 (5 bases each). This CDR3 region has 14 residues. Per germline, CDR1 SEHNR and CDR2 FQNEAQ (reference sequence). Between the trimmed V and J ends, which lost 4 bases and 5 bases, there was a span of 14 bases. CDR3 nucleotide sequence: TGTGCCAGCAGCTCGTGGGACGCAGGGGAGACCCAGTACTTC. Translating gives CASSSWDAGETQYF.

The V and J genes are TRBV7-6 and TRBJ1-2; 7 bases match TRBD1. Trimming took 1 base from V and 4 from J; bases not matched to a gene: 3. The CDR3 covers 14 residues. From germline, CDR1 is SGHVS and CDR2 FNYEAQ. The chain's CDR3 is CASSLEPGGYGYTF. Here the CDR3 DNA reads TGTGCCAGCAGCTTAGAACCAGGGGGCTATGGCTACACCTTC.

A few counts support this clonotype. CDR3 sequence reads: CASSGVGSNQPQHF. CDR3 DNA sequence: TGCGCCAGTTCCGGGGTGGGGAGCAATCAGCCCCAGCATTTT. The chain joins TRBV4-1 to TRBJ1-5; unclear D gene. CDR1 is MGHRA, CDR2 YSYEKL, per germline. Trimming removed 9 bases from V and 1 base from J, with 13 bases in between. This CDR3 is built from 14 residues.

The J gene is TRBJ2-7, the V gene TRBV7-9; D is possibly TRBD1 or TRBD2 (5 bases each). Trimming pared 7 bases from V and 4 bases from J, leaving 17 bases between. CDR3 size: 14 residues. Germline lookup yields CDR1 SEHNR and CDR2 FQNEAQ (reference sequence). The DNA for the CDR3 is TGTGCCAGCACCCCACGGGACGGAGAATACGAGCAGTACTTC. Its protein is CASTPRDGEYEQYF.

V is TRBV14 and J is TRBJ2-1, with 8 positions matching TRBD2. CDR1 is SGHDN, CDR2 FVKESK, per germline. Trimming at V came to 3 bases and at J to 4 bases, leaving 5 bases not matched to a gene. This CDR3 spans 15 amino acids. CDR3 amino acids: CASSQDSGIYNEQFF. For the CDR3, the DNA is TGTGCCAGCAGCCAGGATAGCGGGATTTACAATGAGCAGTTCTTC.

This clonotype was seen only a few times. The gene calls are TRBV7-2 and TRBJ1-2, with D unresolved. The CDR3 has 16 residues. Germline CDR1 is SGHTA and CDR2 is FQGNSA. The germline V and J ends were trimmed by 2 bases and 0 bases, with 13 bases remaining between them. The CDR3 here is CASSLSAQGSNYGYTF. The DNA of the CDR3 is TGTGCCAGCAGCTTATCCGCCCAAGGGTCTAACTATGGCTACACCTTC.

The chain is built from TRBV28 and TRBJ2-1; no reliable D call. Trimming removed 1 base at V and 0 bases at J, with 19 bases between. This CDR3 region has 19 residues. Germline assignment: CDR1 MDHEN and CDR2 SYDVKM. CDR3: CASSLFLTGLRSSYNEQFF. CDR3 DNA: TGTGCCAGCAGTTTATTCCTGACCGGGTTGCGGAGCTCCTACAATGAGCAGTTCTTC.